The clone carrying this T cell receptor (beta chain) has a count of ten or more. The J segment lost 8 bases and the V segment lost 6 bases, leaving 6 bases of the junction unmatched. This CDR3 has 12 residues. CDR1 and CDR2 from the germline V gene are MNHNS and SASEGT. The record originates from a study of blood T cells in healthy people across ages. Primers used in a second PCR of roughly 7 to 12 cycles were a sample-barcoded 5' primer and a J-beta primer mix. A single record per CDR3 protein comes from TCRdb applying MiXCR to the 5' RACE reads. Of around 670,000 distinct CDR3 sequences listed, approximately 30% were seen once; the top ten hold about 15%.

Sequenced: blood. This receptor was obtained from a woman older than 75 in good health. The rearrangement links TRBV6-1 to TRBJ1-2; TRBD1 matches at 7 bases. CDR3 coding DNA: TGTGCCAGCAGCATAGGGGGCCTAGGCTACACCTTC. Translation gives CASSIGGLGYTF.